This record covers a single T cell receptor beta chain. What it recognizes is unknown. The data are from a study of cytomegalovirus exposure and HLA in healthy donors. Study-wide points: Specificity of a few CMV-associated chains for CMV antigens was verified in vitro. It emerged from a later analysis that several of the most significant clusters appeared to be linked to common viral pathogens. Reportedly, diagnosis of cytomegalovirus status by the classifier showed high specificity and sensitivity. Researchers reported in a later analysis that a missense DCLRE1C variant was tied to TCR beta V- and J-gene trimming.

The PCR made use of 60 Vbeta and 13 Jbeta primers. Measured with immunoSEQ multiplex PCR; TCRdb has only the in-frame clones, and not every one. The sample consists of hundreds of thousands of clones, 75% to 85% of them appearing once. V was shortened by 4 bases and J by 0 bases, with 7 bases between the two germline ends. The CDR3 totals 13 residues. Germline values: CDR1 ENHRY, CDR2 SYGVKD. This rearrangement joins TRBV10-3 to TRBJ2-7, with unresolved D. The sample was PBMCs. The TCR sequence derives from a woman aged 60 to 75 in good health and CMV-seropositive. The CDR3 region is CAISGQNSYEQYF. The CDR3 DNA reads TGTGCCATCAGTGGGCAGAACTCCTACGAGCAGTACTTC.